The T cell receptor (beta chain) under discussion was sequenced for a study of blood T cell repertoires in COVID-19. About the research overall: Some COVID-19 samples were acute and others convalescent; all came from the United States, Italy and Spain. Sources were T cells, B-cell-depleted T cells, or PBMCs; the material itself was cDNA or gDNA.

Original processing notes: Researchers report that nucleated cell counts were estimated from reference gene primer amplification. The protocol was immunoSEQ multiplex PCR, while the TCRdb copy is restricted to in-frame clones and leaves out a portion. V, J and clone size reflect that table, while D and trimming were determined from the DNA. The sample holds approximately 210,000 clones; 70% to 90% are singletons and the top ten take 2.6%. This CDR3 has 15 residues. With 6 bases clipped from V and 4 bases from J, the junction kept 5 bases outside the gene matches. Germline V lookup: CDR1 LGHDT, CDR2 YNNKEL (reference sequence).

The receptor was derived from an older woman with active or convalescent COVID-19. The rearrangement links TRBV3-1 (or the pseudogene TRBV3-2) to TRBJ2-3; the match to TRBD2 covers 12 bases. Sequencing was done on a sample of peripheral blood. The chain's CDR3 is CASRLAGGMPDTQYF. The CDR3 nucleotides read TGTGCCAGCAGGCTAGCGGGGGGGATGCCAGATACGCAGTATTTT.